A single TCR beta chain is shown here with its context. Its antigen remains unidentified. Each of the patients experienced relapse following autologous stem cell transplantation, and their brentuximab vedotin exposure differed. Data came from immunoSEQ multiplex PCR; TCRdb stores just in-frame clones and leaves some out. In the table there are tens of thousands of clones, approximately 74% of which are singletons. This sample stems from a study of PD-1 blockade in classical Hodgkin lymphoma. Study-level points and caveats: The repertoire differences lack a defined cause, possibly disease activity or prior therapy.

Per germline, CDR1 SGHAT and CDR2 FQNNGV. This CDR3 region has 14 residues. Trimming cost V 1 base and J 5 bases, with 10 bases left between them. This sequence joins TRBV11-2 and TRBJ2-3; D may correspond to TRBD1 or TRBD2 (5 bases each). The receptor was isolated from a human donor with classical Hodgkin lymphoma. Source: peripheral blood mononuclear cells (PBMCs), taken before the second cycle of nivolumab. CDR3 residues: CASSLGDGKDTQYF. CDR3 in DNA: TGTGCCAGCAGCTTAGGGGACGGCAAAGATACGCAGTATTTT.